Below, one T cell receptor beta chain is given with its context. As yet, its antigen is unknown. The CDR3 is made up of 14 amino acids. V shed 8 bases and J shed 2 bases, with 13 bases lying between them. Germline CDR1 and CDR2: MDHEN and SYDVKM. This sample was included in a study of OX40 agonist ivuxolimab in advanced cancers. The wider study: Males comprised about 78% of the group, whose mean age was about 60 years (range roughly 23 to 90).

Generated by immunoSEQ multiplex PCR, the TCRdb table keeps only in-frame clones and is missing some. The sample lists about 58,000 clones, 86% occurring once. Notes on the study in general: The expanded peripheral T cells' antigen specificity was not determined. CD4+ and CD8+ blood T cells expanded clonally by week 6 at 0.1 to 3.0 mg/kg. Part of the nonresponder group also had normalized T-cell clonal expansion that was low.

Sequences were derived from CD4+ or CD8+ T cells sorted from blood, sampled in a trial of the OX40 agonist ivuxolimab. The clonotype was recovered from an adult with an advanced solid tumor such as melanoma, head and neck, liver or kidney cancer. This sequence joins TRBV28 and TRBJ1-5; tentative D call: TRBD1 (5 bases). The CDR3 spells CASEMGGGNQPQHF. Here the CDR3 DNA reads TGTGCCAGCGAGATGGGGGGGGGCAATCAGCCCCAGCATTTT.